This T cell receptor (beta chain) stems from a study of human T cells and chemical hapten exposure. CDR3 length: 15 amino acids. The germline V and J ends were trimmed by 5 bases and 0 bases, with 11 bases remaining between them. Germline lookup yields CDR1 SEHNR and CDR2 FQNEAQ (reference sequence). MiXCR, run by TCRdb on the RACE reads, gives a single entry per CDR3 protein. The repertoire includes more than 80,000 distinct CDR3 sequences, 9.5% to 15% of them detected once, and 1.6% sits in the top ten. Time point specified: pre-sensitization, week 0. Indicated treatment: therapeutic diphenylcyclopropenone sensitization with weekly scalp DPC.

The sequences come from whole blood, collected in connection with sensitization to the hapten diphenylcyclopropenone (DPC). This TCR derives from a woman in her fifties or sixties with alopecia areata. Some clones in this sample may be carry-over from other donors' samples. The chain employs TRBV7-9 and TRBJ2-1; D perhaps matches TRBD1 (6 bases). The CDR3 nucleotides are TGTGCCAGCAGCAGTATGGACAGCTCCTACAATGAGCAGTTCTTC. This encodes CASSSMDSSYNEQFF.